Following are 14 T cell receptor beta chains from one sample sequenced in a study of OX40 agonist ivuxolimab in advanced cancers. Some clones are missing from TCRdb's copy, which holds only in-frame ones; the method was immunoSEQ multiplex PCR. Of 30,000 to 40,000 clones in the sample, 81% were seen once. The source material was CD4+ or CD8+ T cells sorted from blood, sampled in a trial of the OX40 agonist ivuxolimab. The receptors come from an adult with an advanced solid tumor such as melanoma, head and neck, liver or kidney cancer.

The chain recombines TRBV2 with TRBJ1-1, with D maybe TRBD1 (6 bases). The germline V and J ends were trimmed by 2 bases and 5 bases, with 12 bases remaining between them. This CDR3 is built from 14 residues. The V gene's germline CDR1 is SNHLY and CDR2 FYNNEI. CDR3 in amino acids: CASSEMGARTEAFF. In DNA form, the CDR3 reads TGTGCCAGCAGTGAAATGGGGGCTCGGACTGAAGCTTTCTTT.

V is TRBV19 and J is TRBJ1-4; no clear D gene. CDR1 is LNHDA and CDR2 is SQIVND in the germline V gene (reference sequence). V was trimmed by 3 bases and J by 4 bases, leaving 9 bases between them. The CDR3 is made up of 14 amino acids. The CDR3 sequence: CASSIEVDNEKLFF. CDR3 in DNA: TGTGCCAGTAGTATCGAAGTGGATAATGAAAAACTGTTTTTT.

The chain employs TRBV19 and TRBJ1-5, with 8 bases that match TRBD1. The germline gives CDR1 LNHDA, CDR2 SQIVND (reference sequence). The CDR3 is made up of 17 amino acids. Trimming took 1 base from V and 2 from J; bases not matched to a gene: 7. CDR3 amino acids: CASSIAQGAVGNQPQHF. DNA of the CDR3: TGTGCCAGTAGTATAGCTCAGGGGGCGGTTGGCAATCAGCCCCAGCATTTT. The variable domain in full, with the rest retrieved from reference TRBV19 and TRBJ1-5, is DGGITQSPKYLFRKEGQNVTLSCEQNLNHDAMYWYRQDPGQGLRLIYYSQIVNDFQKGDIAEGYSVSREKKESFPLTVTSAQKNPTAFYLCASSIAQGAVGNQPQHFGDGTRLSIL.

The chain employs TRBV6-4 and TRBJ2-3; 8 bases agree with TRBD2. V dropped 8 bases and J dropped 4; count of bases not matched to a gene: 5. Germline V lookup: CDR1 MRHNA, CDR2 SNTAGT. This CDR3 has 13 amino acids. CDR3 coding DNA: TGTGCCAGCGGTGCGGGGGGCTCAGATACGCAGTATTTT. This encodes CASGAGGSDTQYF.

V gene TRBV5-1 combines with J gene TRBJ1-1; possibly TRBD1 for D (6 bases). There are 16 residues in the CDR3. The germline CDR1 and CDR2 sequences are SGHRS and YFSETQ. Between the trimmed V and J ends, which lost 0 bases and 4 bases, there was a span of 16 bases. The CDR3 DNA sequence: TGCGCCAGCAGCTTGGCGTTTGGGGGGGCAGGCACTGAAGCTTTCTTT. Amino acid sequence: CASSLAFGGAGTEAFF.

CDR3 nucleotide sequence: TGCGCCAGCAGCTCGAGACAGAGGACTGAAGCTTTCTTT. The encoded protein is CASSSRQRTEAFF. This chain joins TRBV5-1 and TRBJ1-1, with D possibly matching TRBD1 (5 bases). The CDR3 has 13 residues. Germline assignment: CDR1 SGHRS and CDR2 YFSETQ. Trimming removed 3 bases from V and 5 bases from J, with 11 bases in between.

This clone has only one observation. The chain has TRBV4-1 and TRBJ1-6, with TRBD1 matching over 9 bases. The CDR3 consists of 17 residues. Germline V lookup: CDR1 MGHRA, CDR2 YSYEKL. V was pared by 1 base and J by 7 bases, with 8 bases of the junction left unmatched. This chain's CDR3 is CASSQVGGTGLNSPLHF. CDR3 DNA sequence: TGCGCCAGCAGCCAAGTCGGCGGGACAGGGCTAAATTCACCCCTCCACTTT.

V is TRBV16 and J is TRBJ1-4; no firm D call. This CDR3 is built from 15 residues. Germline assignment: CDR1 KGHSY and CDR2 FQNENV. Trimming shortened V by 5 bases and J by 8 bases, and 18 bases separated the two germline ends. This CDR3 is CASSFTGQREEKLFF. The DNA for the CDR3 is TGTGCCAGCAGCTTTACGGGCCAGAGGGAAGAAAAACTGTTTTTT.

The chain links TRBV2 to TRBJ1-1; 10 positions match TRBD1. The germline gives CDR1 SNHLY, CDR2 FYNNEI. Losses at the gene ends were 6 bases for V and 5 bases for J; bases not matched to a gene: 6. CDR3 length: 14 residues. CDR3 in amino acids: CASSYDRGRTEAFF. The CDR3 DNA reads TGTGCCAGCAGCTATGACAGGGGGCGAACTGAAGCTTTCTTT.

This sequence joins TRBV11-2 and TRBJ2-5, with TRBD2 identical over 9 bases. Germline V gene data show CDR1 as SGHAT and CDR2 as FQNNGV. The CDR3 covers 15 residues. Unmatched junction bases numbered 10, after V lost 7 bases and J lost 4 bases. CDR3 nucleotides: TGTGCCAGCAACCGGCGGGGGGGCCCAGTAGAGACCCAGTACTTC. Amino acid sequence: CASNRRGGPVETQYF.

The chain joins TRBV10-3 to TRBJ2-2; TRBD1 matches 11 bases. Germline CDR1 reads ENHRY; CDR2 reads SYGVKD. The V and J ends lost 4 bases and 5 bases, in that order; junction bases with no gene match: 6. This CDR3 contains 16 residues. CDR3 sequence: CAISASGQGATGELFF. The CDR3 region has the DNA TGTGCCATCAGTGCCTCTGGACAGGGGGCAACCGGGGAGCTGTTTTTT.

This chain uses TRBV11-2 with TRBJ1-4; D gene uncertain. Per germline, CDR1 SGHAT and CDR2 FQNNGV. V shed 5 bases and J shed 8 bases, with 18 bases lying between them. The CDR3 loop spans 15 amino acids. The CDR3 protein is CASSPRREAGEKLFF. The DNA for the CDR3 is TGTGCCAGCAGCCCAAGGAGGGAAGCGGGAGAAAAACTGTTTTTT. Combining the CDR3 with reference TRBV11-2 and TRBJ1-4 gives the whole variable domain EAGVAQSPRYKIIEKRQSVAFWCNPISGHATLYWYQQILGQGPKLLIQFQNNGVVDDSQLPKDRFSAERLKGVDSTLKIQPAKLEDSAVYLCASSPRREAGEKLFFGSGTQLSVL.

This chain uses TRBV2 with TRBJ2-7; TRBD2 is a possible D gene (6 bases). CDR3 length: 15 amino acids. Germline values: CDR1 SNHLY, CDR2 FYNNEI. V was shortened by 5 bases and J by 1 base, with 15 bases between the two germline ends. DNA of the CDR3: TGTGCCAGCAGTCCGAAACTAGCTCAATCCTACGAGCAGTACTTC. It is translated as CASSPKLAQSYEQYF.

The chain couples TRBV7-2 to TRBJ2-3; possible D gene TRBD2, 5 bases. The CDR3 extends over 12 amino acids. The germline gives CDR1 SGHTA, CDR2 FQGNSA. Trimming stripped 5 bases from V and 8 bases from J, with 11 bases between. In nucleotides, the CDR3 is TGTGCCAGCAGCGAGTACGGAGGTACGCAGTATTTT. Its protein is CASSEYGGTQYF.